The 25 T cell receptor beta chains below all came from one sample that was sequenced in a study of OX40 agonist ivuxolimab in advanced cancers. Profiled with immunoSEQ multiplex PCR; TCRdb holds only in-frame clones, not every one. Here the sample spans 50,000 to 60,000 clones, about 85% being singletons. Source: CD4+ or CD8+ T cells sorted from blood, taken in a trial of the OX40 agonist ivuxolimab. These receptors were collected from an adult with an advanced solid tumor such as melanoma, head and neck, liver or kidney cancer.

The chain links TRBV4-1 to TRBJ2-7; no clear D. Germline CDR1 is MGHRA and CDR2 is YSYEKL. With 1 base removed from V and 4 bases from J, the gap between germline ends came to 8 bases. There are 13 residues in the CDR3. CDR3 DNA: TGCGCCAGCAGCCAAGTGGTACTTTACGAGCAGTACTTC. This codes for CASSQVVLYEQYF.

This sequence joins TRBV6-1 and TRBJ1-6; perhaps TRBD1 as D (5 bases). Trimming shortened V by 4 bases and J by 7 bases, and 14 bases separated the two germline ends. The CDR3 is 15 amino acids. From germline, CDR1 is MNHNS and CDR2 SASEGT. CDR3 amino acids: CASSGRGEGNSPLHF. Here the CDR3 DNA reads TGTGCCAGCAGTGGGCGGGGGGAAGGCAATTCACCCCTCCACTTT.

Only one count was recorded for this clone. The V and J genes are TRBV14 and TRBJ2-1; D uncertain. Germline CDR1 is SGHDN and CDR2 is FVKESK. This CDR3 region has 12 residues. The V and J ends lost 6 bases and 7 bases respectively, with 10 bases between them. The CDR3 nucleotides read TGTGCCAGCAGATTCAACAATAATGAGCAGTTCTTC. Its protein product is CASRFNNNEQFF. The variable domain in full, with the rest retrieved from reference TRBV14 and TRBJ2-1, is EAGVTQFPSHSVIEKGQTVTLRCDPISGHDNLYWYRRVMGKEIKFLLHFVKESKQDESGMPNNRFLAERTGGTYSTLKVQPAELEDSGVYFCASRFNNNEQFFGPGTRLTVL.

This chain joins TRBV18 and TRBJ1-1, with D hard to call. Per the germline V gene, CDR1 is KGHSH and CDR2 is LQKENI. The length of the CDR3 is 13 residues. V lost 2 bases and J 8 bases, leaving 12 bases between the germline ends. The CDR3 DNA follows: TGTGCCAGCTCACCAGGACGAATCGAGGAAGCTTTCTTT. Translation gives CASSPGRIEEAFF.

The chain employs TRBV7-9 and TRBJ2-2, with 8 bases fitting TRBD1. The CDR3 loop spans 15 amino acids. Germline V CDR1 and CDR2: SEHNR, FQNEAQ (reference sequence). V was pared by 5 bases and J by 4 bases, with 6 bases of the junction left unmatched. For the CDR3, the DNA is TGTGCCAGCAGCCCAAACACAGGGGGCACCGGGGAGCTGTTTTTT. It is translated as CASSPNTGGTGELFF.

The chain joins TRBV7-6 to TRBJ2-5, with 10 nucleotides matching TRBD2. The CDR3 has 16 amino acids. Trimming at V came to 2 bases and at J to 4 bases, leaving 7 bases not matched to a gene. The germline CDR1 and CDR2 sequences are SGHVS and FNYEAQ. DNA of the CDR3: TGTGCCAGCAGCTTACCAGCGGGAGGGCCAGTAGAGACCCAGTACTTC. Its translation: CASSLPAGGPVETQYF.

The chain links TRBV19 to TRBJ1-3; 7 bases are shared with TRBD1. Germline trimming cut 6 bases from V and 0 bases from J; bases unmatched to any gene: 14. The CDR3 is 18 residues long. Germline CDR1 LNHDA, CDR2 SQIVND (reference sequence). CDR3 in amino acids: CASSTGTATFLSGNTIYF. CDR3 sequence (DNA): TGTGCCAGTAGCACCGGGACAGCGACCTTCCTCTCTGGAAACACCATATATTTT.

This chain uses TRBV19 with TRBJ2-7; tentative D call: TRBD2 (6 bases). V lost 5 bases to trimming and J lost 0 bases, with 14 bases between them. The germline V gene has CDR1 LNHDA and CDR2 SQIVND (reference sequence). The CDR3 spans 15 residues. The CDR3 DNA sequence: TGTGCCAGTAGTGTAGGGCGGGGAAGCTCCTACGAGCAGTACTTC. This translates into CASSVGRGSSYEQYF.

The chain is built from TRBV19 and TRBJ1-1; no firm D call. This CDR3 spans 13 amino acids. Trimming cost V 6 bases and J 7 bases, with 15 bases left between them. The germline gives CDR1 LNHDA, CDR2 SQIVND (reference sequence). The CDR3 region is CASRYPPASEAFF. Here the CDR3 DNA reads TGTGCCAGTAGGTACCCACCGGCAAGTGAAGCTTTCTTT.

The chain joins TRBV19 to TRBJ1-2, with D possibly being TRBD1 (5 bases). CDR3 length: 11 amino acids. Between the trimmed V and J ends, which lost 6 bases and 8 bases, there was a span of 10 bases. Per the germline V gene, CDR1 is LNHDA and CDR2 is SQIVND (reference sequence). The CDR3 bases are TGTGCCAGTAGCGGCCGGGGGGGCTACACCTTC. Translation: CASSGRGGYTF.

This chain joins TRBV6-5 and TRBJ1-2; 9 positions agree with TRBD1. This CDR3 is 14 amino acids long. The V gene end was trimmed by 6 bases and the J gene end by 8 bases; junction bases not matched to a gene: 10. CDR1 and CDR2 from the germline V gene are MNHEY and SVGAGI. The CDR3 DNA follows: TGTGCCAGCAGAAGGACAGGGGCCTTGGACGGCTACACCTTC. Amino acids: CASRRTGALDGYTF.

This chain's CDR3 is CASSSPDRQYSPLHF. CDR3 nucleotide sequence: TGTGCCAGCAGTTCCCCGGACAGGCAATATTCACCCCTCCACTTT. The chain has TRBV28 and TRBJ1-6, with 7 positions matching TRBD1. V shed 4 bases, J shed 8 bases, and the junction held 8 bases outside the gene matches. The CDR3 contains 15 residues. Per germline, CDR1 MDHEN and CDR2 SYDVKM.

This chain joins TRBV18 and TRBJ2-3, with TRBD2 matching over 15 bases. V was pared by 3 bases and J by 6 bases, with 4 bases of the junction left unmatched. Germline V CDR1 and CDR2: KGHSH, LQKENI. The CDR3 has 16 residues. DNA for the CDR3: TGTGCCAGCTCACCGGGACTAGCGGGGGGATCGGATACGCAGTATTTT. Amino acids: CASSPGLAGGSDTQYF. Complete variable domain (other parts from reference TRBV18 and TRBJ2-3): NAGVMQNPRHLVRRRGQEARLRCSPMKGHSHVYWYRQLPEEGLKFMVYLQKENIIDESGMPKERFSAEFPKEGPSILRIQQVVRGDSAAYFCASSPGLAGGSDTQYFGPGTRLTVL.

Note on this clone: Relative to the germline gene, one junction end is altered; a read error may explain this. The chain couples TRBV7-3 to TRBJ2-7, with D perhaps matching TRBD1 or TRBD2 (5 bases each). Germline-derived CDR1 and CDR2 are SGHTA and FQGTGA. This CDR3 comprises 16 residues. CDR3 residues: CASSQLDLGLARQQYF. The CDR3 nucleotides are TGCGCCAGCAGCCAACTCGATTTGGGGCTAGCTCGCCAGCAGTACTTC. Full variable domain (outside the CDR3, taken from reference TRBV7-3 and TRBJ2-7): GAGVSQTPSNKVTEKGKYVELRCDPISGHTALYWYRQSLGQGPEFLIYFQGTGAADDSGLPNDRFFAVRPEGSVSTLKIQRTERGDSAVYLCASSQLDLGLARQQYFGPGTRLTVT.

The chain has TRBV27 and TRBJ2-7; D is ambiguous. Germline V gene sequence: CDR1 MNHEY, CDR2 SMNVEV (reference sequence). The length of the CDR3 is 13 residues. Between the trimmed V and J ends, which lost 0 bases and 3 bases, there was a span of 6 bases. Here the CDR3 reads CASSLSSGYEQYF. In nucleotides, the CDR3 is TGTGCCAGCAGTTTATCCTCCGGCTACGAGCAGTACTTC.

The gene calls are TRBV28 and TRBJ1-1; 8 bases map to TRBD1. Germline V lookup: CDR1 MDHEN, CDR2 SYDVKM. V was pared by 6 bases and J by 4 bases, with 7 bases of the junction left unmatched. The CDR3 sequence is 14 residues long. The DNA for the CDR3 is TGTGCCAGCAGCCCAGGGGGCTCGGGCACTGAAGCTTTCTTT. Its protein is CASSPGGSGTEAFF.

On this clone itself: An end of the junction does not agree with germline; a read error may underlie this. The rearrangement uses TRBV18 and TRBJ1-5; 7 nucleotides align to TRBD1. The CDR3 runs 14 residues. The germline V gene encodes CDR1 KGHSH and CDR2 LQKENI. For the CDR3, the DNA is TGTGTCAGCTCACGGGGACAGCTCGGGGGGCCCCAGCATTTT. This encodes CVSSRGQLGGPQHF. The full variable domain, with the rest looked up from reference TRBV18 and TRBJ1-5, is NAGVMQNPRHLVRRRGQEARLRCSPMKGHSHVYWYRQLPEEGLKFMVYLQKENIIDESGMPKERFSAEFPKEGPSILRIQQVVRGDSAAYFCVSSRGQLGGPQHFGDGTRLSIL.

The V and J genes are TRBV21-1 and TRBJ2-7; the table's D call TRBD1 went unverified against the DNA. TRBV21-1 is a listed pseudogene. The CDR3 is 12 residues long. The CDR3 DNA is TGTGCCGGGACAGGGGGCGCGTACGAGCAGTACTTC. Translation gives CAGTGGAYEQYF.

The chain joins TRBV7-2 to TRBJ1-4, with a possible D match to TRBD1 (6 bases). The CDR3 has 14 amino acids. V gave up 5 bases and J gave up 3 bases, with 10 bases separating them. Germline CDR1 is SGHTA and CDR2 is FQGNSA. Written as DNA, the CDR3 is TGTGCCAGCAGCCAGGGGTTGGCTAATGAAAAACTGTTTTTT. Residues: CASSQGLANEKLFF.

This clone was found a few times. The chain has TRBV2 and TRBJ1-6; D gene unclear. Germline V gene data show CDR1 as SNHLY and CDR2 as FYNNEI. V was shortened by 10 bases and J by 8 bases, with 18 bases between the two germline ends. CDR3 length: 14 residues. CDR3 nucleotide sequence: TGTGCCACCGGGCCGGACGCCCTCTATTCACCCCTCCACTTT. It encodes CATGPDALYSPLHF.

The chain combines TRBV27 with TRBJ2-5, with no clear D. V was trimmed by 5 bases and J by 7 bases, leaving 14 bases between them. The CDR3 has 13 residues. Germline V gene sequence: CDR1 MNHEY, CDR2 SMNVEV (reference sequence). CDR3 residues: CASSGALGWTQYF. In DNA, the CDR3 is TGTGCCAGCAGTGGCGCCCTAGGGTGGACCCAGTACTTC.

CDR3 amino acids: CASRSSGGPKGNEQFF. The CDR3 DNA is TGTGCCAGCAGGAGTTCTGGGGGCCCTAAAGGTAATGAGCAGTTCTTC. The chain carries TRBV27 and TRBJ2-1, with TRBD1 as a possible D gene (6 bases). Between the trimmed V and J ends, which lost 6 bases and 7 bases, there was a span of 22 bases. Germline CDR1 and CDR2: MNHEY and SMNVEV (reference sequence). The CDR3 sequence is 16 residues long.

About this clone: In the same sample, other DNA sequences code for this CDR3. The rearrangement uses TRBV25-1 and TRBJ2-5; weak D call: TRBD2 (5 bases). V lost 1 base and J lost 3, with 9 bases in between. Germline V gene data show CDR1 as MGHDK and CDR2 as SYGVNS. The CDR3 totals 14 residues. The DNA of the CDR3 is TGTGCCAGCAGTGAATCGGGATGGGAAGAGACCCAGTACTTC. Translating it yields CASSESGWEETQYF.

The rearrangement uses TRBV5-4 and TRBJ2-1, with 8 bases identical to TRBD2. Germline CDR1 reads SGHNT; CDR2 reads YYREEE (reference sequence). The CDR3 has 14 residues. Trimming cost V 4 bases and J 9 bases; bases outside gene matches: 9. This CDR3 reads CASSGGGLSGEQFF. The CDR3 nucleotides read TGTGCCAGCAGCGGCGGGGGGCTTAGTGGTGAGCAGTTCTTC.

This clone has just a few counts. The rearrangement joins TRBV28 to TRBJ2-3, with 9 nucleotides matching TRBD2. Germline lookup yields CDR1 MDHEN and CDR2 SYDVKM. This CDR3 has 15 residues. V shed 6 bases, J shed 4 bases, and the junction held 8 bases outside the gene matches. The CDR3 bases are TGTGCCAGCAGGGCATCTAGCGGGAAAGCAGATACGCAGTATTTT. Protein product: CASRASSGKADTQYF.